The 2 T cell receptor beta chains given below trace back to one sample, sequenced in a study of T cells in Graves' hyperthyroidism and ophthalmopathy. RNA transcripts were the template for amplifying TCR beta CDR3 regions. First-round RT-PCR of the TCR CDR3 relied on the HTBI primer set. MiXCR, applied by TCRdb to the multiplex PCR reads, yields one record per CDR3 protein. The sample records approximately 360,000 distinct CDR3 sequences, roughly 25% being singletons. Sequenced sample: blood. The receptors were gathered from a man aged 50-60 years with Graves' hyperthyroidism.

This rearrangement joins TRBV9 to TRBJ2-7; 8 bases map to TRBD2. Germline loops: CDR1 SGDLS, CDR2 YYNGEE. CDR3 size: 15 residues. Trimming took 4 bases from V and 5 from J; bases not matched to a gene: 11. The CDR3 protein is CASSPETGGGDEQYF. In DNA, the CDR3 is TGTGCCAGCAGCCCGGAGACCGGGGGGGGTGACGAGCAGTACTTC.

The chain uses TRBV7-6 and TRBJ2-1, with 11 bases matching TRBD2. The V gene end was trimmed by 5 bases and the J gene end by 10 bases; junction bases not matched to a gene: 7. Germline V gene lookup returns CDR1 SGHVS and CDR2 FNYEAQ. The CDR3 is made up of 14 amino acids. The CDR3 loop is CASSVTSGVHEQFF. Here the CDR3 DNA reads TGTGCCAGCAGCGTGACTAGCGGGGTCCACGAGCAGTTCTTC.